The following is a T cell receptor (beta chain) sequence with its context. Its antigen is unknown. Isolated RNA was reverse transcribed in full, so expressed TCRB transcripts were sequenced. Stem cell-like memory T cell samples averaged around 990,000 immunoSEQ reads each. Assay: immunoSEQ multiplex PCR; the TCRdb copy retains only in-frame clones and omits some. The table includes 110,000 or so clones, 40% detected once. This record comes from a study of beta chain features in type 1 diabetes. Turning to the study itself: Similarity in age, gender and cell yields was seen between patients and healthy donors. General observations from the study: Researchers report that Type 1 diabetes patients had moderately but significantly shorter TCRB CDR3s across all four CD4+ subsets.

V lost 5 bases to trimming and J lost 0 bases; unmatched junction nucleotides: 7. The CDR3 length is 16 residues. CDR1 is MDHEN and CDR2 is SYDVKM in the germline V gene. The TCR sequence derives from a young woman in good health. Sequencing was performed on stem cell memory CD4+ T cells from blood. The chain uses TRBV28 and TRBJ1-1; 9 bases match TRBD1. CDR3 sequence: CASSTGGEEMNTEAFF. In DNA form, the CDR3 reads TGTGCCAGCAGTACAGGGGGCGAGGAAATGAACACTGAAGCTTTCTTT. The variable domain in full, with the rest retrieved from reference TRBV28 and TRBJ1-1, is DVKVTQSSRYLVKRTGEKVFLECVQDMDHENMFWYRQDPGLGLRLIYFSYDVKMKEKGDIPEGYSVSREKKERFSLILESASTNQTSMYLCASSTGGEEMNTEAFFGQGTRLTVV.